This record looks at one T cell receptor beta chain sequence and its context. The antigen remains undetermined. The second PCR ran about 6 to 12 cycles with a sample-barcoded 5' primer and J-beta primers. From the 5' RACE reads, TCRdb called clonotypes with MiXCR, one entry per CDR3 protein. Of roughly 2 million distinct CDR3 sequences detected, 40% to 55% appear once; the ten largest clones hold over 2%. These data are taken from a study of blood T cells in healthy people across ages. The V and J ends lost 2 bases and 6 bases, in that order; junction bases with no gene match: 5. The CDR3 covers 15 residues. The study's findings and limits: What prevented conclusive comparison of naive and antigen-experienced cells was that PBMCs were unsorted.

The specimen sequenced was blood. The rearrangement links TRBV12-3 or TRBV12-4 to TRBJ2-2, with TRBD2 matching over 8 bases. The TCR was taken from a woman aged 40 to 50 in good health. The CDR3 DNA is TGTGCCAGCAGTTTATACGGGGGGGCGTCCGGGGAGCTGTTTTTT. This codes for CASSLYGGASGELFF.